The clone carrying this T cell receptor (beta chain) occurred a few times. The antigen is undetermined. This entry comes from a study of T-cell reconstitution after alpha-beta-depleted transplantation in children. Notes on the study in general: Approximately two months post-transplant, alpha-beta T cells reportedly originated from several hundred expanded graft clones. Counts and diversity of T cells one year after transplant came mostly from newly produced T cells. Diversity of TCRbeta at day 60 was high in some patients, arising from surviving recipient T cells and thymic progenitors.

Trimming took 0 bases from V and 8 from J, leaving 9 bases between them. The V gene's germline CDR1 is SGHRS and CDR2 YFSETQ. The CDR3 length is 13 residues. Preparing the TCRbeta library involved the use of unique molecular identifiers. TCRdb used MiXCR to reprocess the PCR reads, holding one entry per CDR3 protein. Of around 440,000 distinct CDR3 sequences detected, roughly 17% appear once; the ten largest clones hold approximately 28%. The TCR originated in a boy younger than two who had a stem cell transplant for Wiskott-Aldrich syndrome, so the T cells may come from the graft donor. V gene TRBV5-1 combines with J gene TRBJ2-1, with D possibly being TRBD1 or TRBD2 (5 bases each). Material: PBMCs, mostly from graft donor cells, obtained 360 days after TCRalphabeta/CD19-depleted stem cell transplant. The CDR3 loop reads CASSLVRGHEQFF. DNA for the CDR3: TGCGCCAGCAGCTTGGTTCGGGGCCATGAGCAGTTCTTC.